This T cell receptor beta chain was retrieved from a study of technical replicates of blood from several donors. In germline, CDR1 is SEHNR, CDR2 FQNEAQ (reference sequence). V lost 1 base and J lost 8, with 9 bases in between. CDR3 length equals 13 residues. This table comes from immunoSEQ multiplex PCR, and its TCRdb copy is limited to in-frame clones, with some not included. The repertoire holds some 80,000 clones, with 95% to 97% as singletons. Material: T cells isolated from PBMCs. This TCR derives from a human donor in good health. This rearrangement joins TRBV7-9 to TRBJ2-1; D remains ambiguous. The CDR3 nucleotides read TGTGCCAGCAGCTTAGTAATAGCTGATGAGCAGTTCTTC. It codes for CASSLVIADEQFF.